The clone carrying this T cell receptor beta chain was found once. This record comes from a study of control samples from healthy donors and cancer patients. The germline V gene encodes CDR1 MNHEY and CDR2 SMNVEV (reference sequence). CDR3 length equals 14 residues. With 7 bases clipped from V and 3 bases from J, the junction kept 6 bases outside the gene matches. Sequencing was performed with immunoSEQ multiplex PCR; in TCRdb, only in-frame clones are kept and a portion is missing. Among over 100,000 clones, approximately 90% were seen once, and the ten largest hold under 20%. This sequence was found in a woman aged 50 to 60 in good health. The sequencing input was blood. The J gene is TRBJ2-7, the V gene TRBV27; 10 nucleotides line up with TRBD1. The CDR3 DNA follows: TGTGCCAGCACCCGGACAGGGGGGCACTACGAGCAGTACTTC. Its protein product is CASTRTGGHYEQYF.